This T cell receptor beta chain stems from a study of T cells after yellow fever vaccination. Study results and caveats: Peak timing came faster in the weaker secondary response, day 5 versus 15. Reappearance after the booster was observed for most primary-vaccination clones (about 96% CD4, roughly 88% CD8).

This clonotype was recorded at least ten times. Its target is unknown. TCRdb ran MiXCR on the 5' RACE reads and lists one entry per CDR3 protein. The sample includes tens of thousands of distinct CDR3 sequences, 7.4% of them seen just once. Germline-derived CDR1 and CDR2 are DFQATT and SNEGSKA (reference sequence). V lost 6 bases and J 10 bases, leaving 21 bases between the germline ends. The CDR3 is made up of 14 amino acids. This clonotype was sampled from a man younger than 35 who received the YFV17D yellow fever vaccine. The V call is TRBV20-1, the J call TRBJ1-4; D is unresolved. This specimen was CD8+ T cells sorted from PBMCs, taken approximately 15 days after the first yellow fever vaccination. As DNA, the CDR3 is TGCAGTGCCAACGGAGAATTTGCGACCGGAAAACTGTTTTTT. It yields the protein CSANGEFATGKLFF.